This TCR beta chain was sequenced for a study of blood T cell repertoires in COVID-19. The overall study: PBMCs, B-cell-depleted T cells, or T cells were the source of the cDNA or gDNA that made up the material.

In the source study's methods: Researchers report that nucleated cell counts were estimated from reference gene primer amplification. Data came from immunoSEQ multiplex PCR; TCRdb stores just in-frame clones and leaves some out. V and J calls and clone size are those listed in that table; D and trimming were worked out from the DNA. The sample records some 240,000 clones, roughly 85% being singletons. The table lists this clone with a count of one. A Seattle source enrolled patients during active infection and followed them longitudinally. Germline V CDR1 and CDR2: SGHRS, YFSETQ. The V gene lost 0 bases and the J gene lost 2 bases, with 5 bases spanning the gap. The CDR3 totals 13 residues.

Sequenced: peripheral blood. This clonotype originated in a woman in her 70s with COVID-19, enrolled during active disease. The chain employs TRBV5-1 and TRBJ1-2; D gene unclear. This chain's CDR3 is CASSLAQNYGYTF. The CDR3, as DNA: TGCGCCAGCAGCTTGGCCCAGAACTATGGCTACACCTTC.